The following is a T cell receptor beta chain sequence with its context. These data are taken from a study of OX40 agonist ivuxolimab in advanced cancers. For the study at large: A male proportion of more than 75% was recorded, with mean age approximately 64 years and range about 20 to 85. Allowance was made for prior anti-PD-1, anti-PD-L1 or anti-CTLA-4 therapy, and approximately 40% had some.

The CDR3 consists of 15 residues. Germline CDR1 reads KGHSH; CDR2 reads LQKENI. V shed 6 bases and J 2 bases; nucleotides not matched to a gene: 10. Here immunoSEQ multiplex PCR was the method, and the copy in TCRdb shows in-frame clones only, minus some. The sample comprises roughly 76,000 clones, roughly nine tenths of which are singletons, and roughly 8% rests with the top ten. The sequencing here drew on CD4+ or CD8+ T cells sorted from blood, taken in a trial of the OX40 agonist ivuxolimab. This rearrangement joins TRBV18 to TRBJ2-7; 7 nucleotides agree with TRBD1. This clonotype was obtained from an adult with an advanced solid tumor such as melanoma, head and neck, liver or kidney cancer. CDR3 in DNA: TGTGCCAGCTCGCCTCTGAGGGACAGCCCCTACGAGCAGTACTTC. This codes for CASSPLRDSPYEQYF.